This T cell receptor beta chain is from a study of sequential checkpoint blockade in melanoma (dated by TCRdb to about 2019). Turning to the overall study: Using 1:1 randomization, the trial assigned patients either to first-line nivolumab followed by ipilimumab (arm A) or to ipilimumab followed by nivolumab (arm B). Both trial sequences were followed by maintenance nivolumab. Points the paper makes about the study in general: Larger, independent patient cohorts are needed to validate the response-prediction model that combines TCR metrics and mutation burden.

TCRbeta CDR3 regions were immunosequenced from genomic DNA with the immunoSEQ Assay. Before high-throughput sequencing, genomic DNA was amplified using bias-controlled multiplex PCR. Turning to the authors' computational methods: To quantify the absolute abundance of each unique TCRbeta CDR3 region, the sequences were collapsed and filtered. Clonality, defined as 1 minus Pielou's evenness, was calculated using only productive rearrangements. A previously published method was used to identify clones whose frequencies were significantly greater in on-treatment samples than in baseline samples. TCRdb stores this immuneACCESS table with in-frame sequences only. Part of the clones is absent; in the studies checked, under half of the shortfall reflects unresolved V genes, and no reason is known for the rest. V and J calls and clone size are those listed in that table; D and trimming were worked out from the DNA. Recorded for this sample are 5,200 or so clones; around 80% of them occurred a single time. Of the sample, 45% to 65% is held by the ten largest clones.

Concerning this clone: No cognate antigen has been identified for it. Base qualities are not provided; no much larger clone lies one nucleotide away.

Explained via the paper, the treatment or condition label denotes: randomized to nivolumab then ipilimumab (arm A) or the reverse (arm B). None of the trial patients had been given prior DNA-damaging chemotherapy. On a FACS Aria II flow cytometer, live CD3+CD8+ cells that were negative for CD19 and CD56 were sorted from thawed PBMCs. The samples were obtained from melanoma patients enrolled in CheckMate 064, an open-label, randomized phase II trial testing sequential checkpoint blockade. Peripheral blood mononuclear cells were collected by leukapheresis, purified with Ficoll-Paque, and frozen in human serum with approximately 10% DMSO. Purity of sorted blood CD3+CD8+ cells was verified at >98% immediately after sorting, followed by DNA extraction. V is pared back by 3 bases and J by 2 bases, with 11 bases lying between the germline termini. From the cysteine through the phenylalanine, the CDR3 covers 14 amino acids. Only the CDR3 region is kept as DNA, spanning 42 bases read in frame from base 1. Per the germline V gene, MNHNS is the CDR1 and SASEGT is the CDR2.

The specimen was CD8+ T cells sorted from blood (inferred from file names), collected from a patient given nivolumab and ipilimumab in sequence. The sequence was obtained from a human donor with melanoma. Recombination connected TRBV6-1 to TRBJ2-7; no D gene call is confident. The nucleotides read TGTGCCAGCAGTGAGTTTGGGCAGCCCTACGAGCAGTACTTC. The encoded protein is CASSEFGQPYEQYF.